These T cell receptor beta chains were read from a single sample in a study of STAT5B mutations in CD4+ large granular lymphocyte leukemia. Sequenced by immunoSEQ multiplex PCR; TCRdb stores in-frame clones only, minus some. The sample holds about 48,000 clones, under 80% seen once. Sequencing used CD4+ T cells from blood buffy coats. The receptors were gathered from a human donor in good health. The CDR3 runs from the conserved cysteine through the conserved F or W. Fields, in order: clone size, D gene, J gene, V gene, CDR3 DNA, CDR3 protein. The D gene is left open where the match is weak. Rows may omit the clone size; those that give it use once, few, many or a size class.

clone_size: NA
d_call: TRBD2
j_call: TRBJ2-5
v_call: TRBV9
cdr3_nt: TGTGCCAGCAGCGCTAGCGGGGAGACCCAGTACTTC
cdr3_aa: CASSASGETQYF

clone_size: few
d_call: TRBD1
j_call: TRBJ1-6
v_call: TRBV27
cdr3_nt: TGTGCCAGCAGTTTATCGGTCGGGACAGGGAGGAATTCACCCCTCCACTTT
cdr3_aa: CASSLSVGTGRNSPLHF

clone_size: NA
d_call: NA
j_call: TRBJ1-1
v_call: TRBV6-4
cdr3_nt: TGTGCCAGCAGTTCGAGACTGAACACTGAAGCTTTCTTT
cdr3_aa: CASSSRLNTEAFF

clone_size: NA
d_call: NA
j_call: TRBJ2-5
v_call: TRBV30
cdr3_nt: TGTGCCTGGAGTGGTTATAACCCTCTAGAGACCCAGTACTTC
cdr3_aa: CAWSGYNPLETQYF

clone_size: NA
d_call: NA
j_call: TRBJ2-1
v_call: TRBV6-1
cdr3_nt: TGTGCCAGCAGTGAACAGGGGAATTCCAATGAGCAGTTCTTC
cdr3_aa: CASSEQGNSNEQFF

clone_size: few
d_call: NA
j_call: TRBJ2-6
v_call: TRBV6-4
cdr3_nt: TGTGCCAGCAGTGGAGATGGGGCCAACGTCCTGACTTTC
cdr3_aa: CASSGDGANVLTF

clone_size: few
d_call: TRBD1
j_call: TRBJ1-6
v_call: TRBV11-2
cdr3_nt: TGTGCCAGCAGCTTGGGGACAGGGGGTCGTAATTCACCCCTCCACTTT
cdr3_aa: CASSLGTGGRNSPLHF

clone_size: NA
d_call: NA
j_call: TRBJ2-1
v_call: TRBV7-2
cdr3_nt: TGTGCCAGCAGCACCTGGGGCAGGGAGCAGTTCTTC
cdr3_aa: CASSTWGREQFF

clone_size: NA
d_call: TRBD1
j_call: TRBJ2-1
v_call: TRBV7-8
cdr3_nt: TGTGCCAGCAGCGAAGACAGGGCCCACTACAATGAGCAGTTCTTC
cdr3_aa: CASSEDRAHYNEQFF

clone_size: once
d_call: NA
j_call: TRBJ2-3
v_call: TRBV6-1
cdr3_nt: TGTGCCAGCAGTGAATCGGGACACGGCACAGATACGCAGTATTTT
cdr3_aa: CASSESGHGTDTQYF

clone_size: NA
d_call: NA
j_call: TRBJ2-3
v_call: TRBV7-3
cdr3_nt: TGTGCCAGCAGCTTGGATGGGAGAGATACGCAGTATTTT
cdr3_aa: CASSLDGRDTQYF

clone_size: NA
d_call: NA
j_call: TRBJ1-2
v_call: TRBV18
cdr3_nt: TGTGCCAGCTCACCTGAACCGAGCTATGGCTACACCTTC
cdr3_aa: CASSPEPSYGYTF

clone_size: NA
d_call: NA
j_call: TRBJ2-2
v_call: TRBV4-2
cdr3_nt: TGTGCCAGCAGCCAAGTTAGGCAGACGAACACCGGGGAGCTGTTTTTT
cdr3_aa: CASSQVRQTNTGELFF

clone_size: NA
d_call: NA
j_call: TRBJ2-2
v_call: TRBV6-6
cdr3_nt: TGTGCCAGCAGCCGCAGGGGGGGCACCGGGGAGCTGTTTTTT
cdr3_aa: CASSRRGGTGELFF

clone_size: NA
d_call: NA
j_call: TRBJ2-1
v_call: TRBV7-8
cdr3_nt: TGTGCCAGCAGCTCCGTTCTCTCCTACAATGAGCAGTTCTTC
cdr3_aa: CASSSVLSYNEQFF

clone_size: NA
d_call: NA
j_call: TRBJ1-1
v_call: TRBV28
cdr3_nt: TGTGCCAGCAGTTTATTCGGGGGTAACTGGAACACTGAAGCTTTCTTT
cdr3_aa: CASSLFGGNWNTEAFF

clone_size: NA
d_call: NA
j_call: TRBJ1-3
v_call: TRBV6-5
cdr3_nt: TGTGCCAGCAGAGTAACAGTGTTCTCTGGAAACACCATATATTTT
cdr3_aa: CASRVTVFSGNTIYF

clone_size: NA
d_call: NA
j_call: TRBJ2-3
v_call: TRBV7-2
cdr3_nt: TGTGCCAGCAGCTCGACTGGGCGGGGTACGCAGTATTTT
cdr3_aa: CASSSTGRGTQYF

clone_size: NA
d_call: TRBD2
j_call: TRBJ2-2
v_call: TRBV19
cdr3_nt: TGTGCCAGTAGTCAACCGGGACTAGCGTTCGGGGAGCTGTTTTTT
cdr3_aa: CASSQPGLAFGELFF

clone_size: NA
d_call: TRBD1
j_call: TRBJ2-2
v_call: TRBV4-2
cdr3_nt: TGTGCCAGCAGCCAACGCGGACAGGAATACACCGGGGAGCTGTTTTTT
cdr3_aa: CASSQRGQEYTGELFF

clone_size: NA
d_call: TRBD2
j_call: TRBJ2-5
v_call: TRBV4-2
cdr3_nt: TGTGCCAGCAGCCAAGATCGTACTAGCGGGGGGGCACAGACCCAGTACTTC
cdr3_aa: CASSQDRTSGGAQTQYF

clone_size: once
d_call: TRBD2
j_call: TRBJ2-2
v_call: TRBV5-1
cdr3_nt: TGCGCCAGCAGTCCCGGTGGAGCGGGGGGACGAGGGGAGCTGTTTTTT
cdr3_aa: CASSPGGAGGRGELFF

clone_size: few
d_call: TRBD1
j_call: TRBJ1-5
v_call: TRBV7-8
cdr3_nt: TGTGCCAGCAGCTTGGACAGGGATCAGCCCCAGCATTTT
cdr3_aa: CASSLDRDQPQHF

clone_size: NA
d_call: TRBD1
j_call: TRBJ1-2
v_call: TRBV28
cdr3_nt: TGTGCCAGCAGTCCCCCTTCCGGACAGGGGGCGTATGGCTACACCTTC
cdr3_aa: CASSPPSGQGAYGYTF

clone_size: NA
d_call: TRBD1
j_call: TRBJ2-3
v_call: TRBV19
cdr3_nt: TGTGCCAGTAGTATTCGGGACAGGGTCGCAGATACGCAGTATTTT
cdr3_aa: CASSIRDRVADTQYF

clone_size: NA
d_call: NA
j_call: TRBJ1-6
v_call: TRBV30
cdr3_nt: TGTGCCTGGACTGAGACAGGTGGAATTTCACCCCTCCACTTT
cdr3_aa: CAWTETGGISPLHF

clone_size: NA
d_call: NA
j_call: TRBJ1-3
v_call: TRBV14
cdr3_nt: TGTGCCAGCAGCCAAGCACCAGGGTCTGGAAACACCATATATTTT
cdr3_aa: CASSQAPGSGNTIYF

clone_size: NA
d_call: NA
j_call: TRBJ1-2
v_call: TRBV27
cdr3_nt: TGTGCCAGCAGTTTATCCGGGGCATCAGGGGTCGGCTACACCTTC
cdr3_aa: CASSLSGASGVGYTF

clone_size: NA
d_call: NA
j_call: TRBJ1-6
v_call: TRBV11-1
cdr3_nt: TGTGCCAGCAGCTCGAGCTCCTATAATTCACCCCTCCACTTT
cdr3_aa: CASSSSSYNSPLHF

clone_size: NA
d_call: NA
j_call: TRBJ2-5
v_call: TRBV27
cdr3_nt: TGTGCCAGCAGTGGTCAAGGGGTACAAGAGACCCAGTACTTC
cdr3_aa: CASSGQGVQETQYF

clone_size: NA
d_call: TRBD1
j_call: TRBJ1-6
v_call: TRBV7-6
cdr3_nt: TGTGCCAGCAGAGCCGGGACAGGGCTCTATAATTCACCCCTCCACTTT
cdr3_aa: CASRAGTGLYNSPLHF

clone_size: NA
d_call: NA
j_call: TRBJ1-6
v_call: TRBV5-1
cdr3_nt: TGCGCCAGCAGCTTGGTAGCCAGGGGAGCAAATTCACCCCTCCACTTT
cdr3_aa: CASSLVARGANSPLHF

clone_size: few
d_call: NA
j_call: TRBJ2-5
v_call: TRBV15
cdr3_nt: TGTGCCACCAGCAGAGATATAGGAGAGACCCAGTACTTC
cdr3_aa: CATSRDIGETQYF

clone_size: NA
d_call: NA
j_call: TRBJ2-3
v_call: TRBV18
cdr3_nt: TGTGCCAGCTCACCACCCCTTACCACAGATACGCAGTATTTT
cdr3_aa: CASSPPLTTDTQYF

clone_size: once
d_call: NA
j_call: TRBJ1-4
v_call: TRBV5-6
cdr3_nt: TGTGCCAGCAGCCCCTTAACCGGGGGCCGCGAAAAACTGTTTTTT
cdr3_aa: CASSPLTGGREKLFF

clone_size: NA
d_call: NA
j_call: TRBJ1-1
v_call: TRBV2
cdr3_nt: TGTGCCAGCAGTGAACAGGGGATGGGGGACACTGAAGCTTTCTTT
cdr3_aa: CASSEQGMGDTEAFF

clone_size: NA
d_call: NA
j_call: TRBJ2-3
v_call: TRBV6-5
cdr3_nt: TGTGCCAGCAGTTACTCGCATTCTTTCCAGACGCAGTATTTT
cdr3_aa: CASSYSHSFQTQYF